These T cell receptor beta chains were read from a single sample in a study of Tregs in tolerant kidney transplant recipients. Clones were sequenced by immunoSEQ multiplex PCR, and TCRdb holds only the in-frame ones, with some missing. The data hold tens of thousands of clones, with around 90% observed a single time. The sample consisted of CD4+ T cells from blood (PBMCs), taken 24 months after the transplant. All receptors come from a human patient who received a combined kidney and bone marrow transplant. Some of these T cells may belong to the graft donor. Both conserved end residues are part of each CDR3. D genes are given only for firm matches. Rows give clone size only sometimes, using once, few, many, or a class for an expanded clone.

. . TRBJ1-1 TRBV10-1 CASRDRRMDTEAFF TGCGCCAGCAGAGACAGGCGCATGGACACTGAAGCTTTCTTT
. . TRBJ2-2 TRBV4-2 CASAQGHVAGELFF TGTGCCAGCGCGCAGGGGCATGTCGCCGGGGAGCTGTTTTTT
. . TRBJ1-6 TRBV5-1 CASSYSSGENSPLHF TGCGCCAGCAGCTACAGTTCAGGGGAAAATTCACCCCTCCACTTT
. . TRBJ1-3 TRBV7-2 CASSLFRTSSGNTIYF TGTGCCAGCAGCTTATTTCGGACAAGCTCTGGAAACACCATATATTTT
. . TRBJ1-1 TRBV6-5 CASSYAGAEAFF TGTGCCAGCAGTTACGCCGGGGCTGAAGCTTTCTTT
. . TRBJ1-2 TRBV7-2 CASSLVARVDGGYTF TGTGCCAGCAGCTTAGTGGCCAGGGTAGATGGTGGCTACACCTTC
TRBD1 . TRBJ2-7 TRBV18 CASSREGTGDYEQYF TGTGCCAGCTCCCGGGAAGGGACAGGGGACTACGAGCAGTACTTC
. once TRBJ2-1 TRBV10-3 CAISKDSQQFF TGTGCCATCAGCAAGGACTCCCAGCAGTTCTTC
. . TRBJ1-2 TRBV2 CASRENRDYGYTF TGTGCCAGCAGGGAAAACAGGGACTATGGCTACACCTTC
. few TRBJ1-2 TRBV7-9 CASSLARDYGYTF TGTGCCAGCAGCTTAGCCCGGGACTATGGCTACACCTTC
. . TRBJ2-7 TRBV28 CASRTRTRGSLDEQYF TGTGCCAGCAGGACCCGGACAAGGGGGTCCTTGGACGAGCAGTACTTC
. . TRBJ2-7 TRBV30 CAWSVRRVGSYEQYF TGTGCCTGGAGTGTACGGAGGGTTGGGTCCTACGAGCAGTACTTC
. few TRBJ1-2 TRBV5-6 CASSLGLRAGEYGYTF TGTGCCAGCAGCTTGGGGTTGAGGGCAGGAGAATATGGCTACACCTTC
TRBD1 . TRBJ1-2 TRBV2 CASTRATDRGLGANYGYTF TGTGCCAGCACTCGGGCCACAGACAGGGGGCTCGGTGCTAACTATGGCTACACCTTC
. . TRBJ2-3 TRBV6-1 CASRARGPGTDTQYF TGTGCCAGCAGGGCCAGGGGCCCGGGCACAGATACGCAGTATTTT
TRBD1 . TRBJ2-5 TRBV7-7 CASSLGTGGQETQYF TGTGCCAGCAGCTTAGGGACAGGGGGTCAAGAGACCCAGTACTTC
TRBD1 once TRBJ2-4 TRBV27 CASSPAGQGKVNIQYF TGTGCCAGCAGTCCCGCCGGACAGGGTAAAGTAAACATTCAGTACTTC
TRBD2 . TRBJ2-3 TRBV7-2 CASSWTSGGGDTQYF TGTGCCAGCAGCTGGACTAGCGGAGGGGGAGATACGCAGTATTTT
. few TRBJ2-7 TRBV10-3 CAMSGGGFSYEQYF TGTGCCATGTCGGGCGGCGGGTTCTCCTACGAGCAGTACTTC
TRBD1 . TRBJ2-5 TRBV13 CASSLFRGETQYF TGTGCCAGCAGCTTATTCAGGGGGGAGACCCAGTACTTC
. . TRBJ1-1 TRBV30 CAWRRAGASSEAFF TGTGCCTGGCGACGGGCAGGGGCCTCTTCTGAAGCTTTCTTT
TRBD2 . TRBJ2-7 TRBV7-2 CASSLEGGSDEQYF TGTGCCAGCAGCTTAGAGGGAGGGTCCGACGAGCAGTACTTC
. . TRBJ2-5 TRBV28 CASTVGGPETQYF TGTGCCAGCACGGTGGGGGGGCCCGAGACCCAGTACTTC
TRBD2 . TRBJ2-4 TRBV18 CASSPLPLAGGLNIQYF TGTGCCAGCTCACCACTCCCACTAGCGGGGGGACTAAACATTCAGTACTTC
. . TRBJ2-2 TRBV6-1 CASSEPTVLTGRTNTGELFF TGTGCCAGCAGTGAACCTACGGTCCTAACAGGCCGCACGAACACCGGGGAGCTGTTTTTT
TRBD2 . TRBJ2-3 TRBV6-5 CASSYSGLDSQYF TGTGCCAGCAGTTACTCGGGACTAGACTCGCAGTATTTT
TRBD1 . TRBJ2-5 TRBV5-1 CASSSGTGQETQYF TGCGCCAGCAGCTCAGGGACAGGGCAAGAGACCCAGTACTTC
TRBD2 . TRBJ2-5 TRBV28 CASSLWGSASGGLKQETQYF TGTGCCAGCAGTTTATGGGGGTCGGCTAGCGGGGGGCTAAAACAAGAGACCCAGTACTTC
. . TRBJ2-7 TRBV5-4 CASSQAAYEQYF TGTGCCAGCAGCCAGGCTGCCTACGAGCAGTACTTC
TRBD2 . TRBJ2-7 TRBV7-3 CASSFTGGEGYEQYF TGTGCCAGCAGCTTTACCGGGGGGGAAGGCTACGAGCAGTACTTC
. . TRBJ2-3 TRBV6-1 CASTPLYSTDTQYF TGTGCCAGCACCCCGTTATATAGCACAGATACGCAGTATTTT
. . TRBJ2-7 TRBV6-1 CASSETVRYEQYF TGTGCCAGCAGTGAAACTGTACGGTACGAGCAGTACTTC
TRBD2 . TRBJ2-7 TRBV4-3 CASSQESSGSFHEQYF TGCGCCAGCAGCCAAGAGTCTAGCGGGAGTTTCCACGAGCAGTACTTC
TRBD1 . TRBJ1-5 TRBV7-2 CASSPGQTNQPQHF TGTGCCAGCAGCCCGGGACAGACAAATCAGCCCCAGCATTTT
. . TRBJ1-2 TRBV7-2 CASSQGGRLANYGYTF TGTGCCAGCAGCCAAGGTGGGCGATTAGCTAACTATGGCTACACCTTC
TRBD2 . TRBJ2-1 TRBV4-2 CASSRFTSGVRNEQFF TGTGCCAGCAGCCGATTTACTAGCGGGGTCCGGAATGAGCAGTTCTTC
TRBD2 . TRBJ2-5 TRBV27 CASSDRGGRETQYF TGTGCCAGCAGTGACCGGGGGGGGAGGGAGACCCAGTACTTC
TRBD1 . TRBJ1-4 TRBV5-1 CASSLDRGRDEKLFF TGCGCCAGCAGCTTGGACAGGGGGCGAGATGAAAAACTGTTTTTT
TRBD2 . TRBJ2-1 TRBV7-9 CASSPKGLAGVEQFF TGTGCCAGCAGCCCCAAGGGGCTAGCGGGAGTCGAGCAGTTCTTC
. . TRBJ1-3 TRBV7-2 CASSRGWGNTIYF TGTGCCAGCAGCCGCGGGTGGGGAAACACCATATATTTT
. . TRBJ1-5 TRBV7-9 CASSEHSSNQPQHF TGTGCCAGCAGCGAACACAGTAGCAATCAGCCCCAGCATTTT
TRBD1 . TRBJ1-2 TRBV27 CARDRAYGYTF TGTGCCAGAGACAGGGCCTATGGCTACACCTTC